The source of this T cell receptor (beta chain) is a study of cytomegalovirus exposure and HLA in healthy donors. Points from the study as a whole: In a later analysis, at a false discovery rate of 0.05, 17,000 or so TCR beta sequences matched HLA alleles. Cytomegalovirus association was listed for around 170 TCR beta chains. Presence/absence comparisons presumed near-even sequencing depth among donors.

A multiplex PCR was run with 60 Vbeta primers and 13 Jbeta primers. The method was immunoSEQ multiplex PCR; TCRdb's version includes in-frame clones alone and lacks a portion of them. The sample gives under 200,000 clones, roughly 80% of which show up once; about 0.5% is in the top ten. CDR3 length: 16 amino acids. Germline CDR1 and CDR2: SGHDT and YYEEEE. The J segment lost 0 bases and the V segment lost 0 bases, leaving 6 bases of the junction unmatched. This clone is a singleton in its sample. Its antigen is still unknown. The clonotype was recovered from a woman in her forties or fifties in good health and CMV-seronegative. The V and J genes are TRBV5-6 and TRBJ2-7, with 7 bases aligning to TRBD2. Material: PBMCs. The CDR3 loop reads CASSLAGGLVSYEQYF. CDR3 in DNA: TGTGCCAGCAGCTTGGCCGGGGGGTTGGTCTCCTACGAGCAGTACTTC.